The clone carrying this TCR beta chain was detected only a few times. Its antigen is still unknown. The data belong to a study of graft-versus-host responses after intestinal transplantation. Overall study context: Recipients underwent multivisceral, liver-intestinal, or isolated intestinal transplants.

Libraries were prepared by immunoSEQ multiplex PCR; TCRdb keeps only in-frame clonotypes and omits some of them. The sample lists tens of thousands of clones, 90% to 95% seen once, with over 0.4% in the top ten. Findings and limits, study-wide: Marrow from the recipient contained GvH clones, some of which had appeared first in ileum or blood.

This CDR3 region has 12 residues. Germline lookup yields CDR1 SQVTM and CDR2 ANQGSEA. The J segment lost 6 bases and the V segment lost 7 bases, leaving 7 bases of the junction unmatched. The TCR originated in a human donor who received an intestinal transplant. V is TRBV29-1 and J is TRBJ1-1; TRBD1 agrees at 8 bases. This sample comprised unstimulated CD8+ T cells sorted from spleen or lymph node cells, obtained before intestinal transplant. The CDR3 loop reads CSARDRGAEAFF. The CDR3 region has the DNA TGCAGCGCCCGAGACAGGGGCGCTGAAGCTTTCTTT.